The 3 T cell receptor beta chains below were found in one sample sequenced in a study of tumor-infiltrating lymphocytes in primary liver carcinoma. Unsorted bulk tissue (roughly 19-30 mg) underwent RNA and DNA co-extraction. A constant-region primer primed TCR beta cDNA synthesis from roughly 500 ng of total RNA. Generation of the TCR beta libraries relied on three nested multiplex PCR rounds using slightly modified ARM-PCR. Both of the initial two PCR rounds ran for about 11 cycles and employed TRBV1-TRBV30 forward primers alongside a C-beta reverse primer. A single record per CDR3 protein comes from TCRdb applying MiXCR to the multiplex PCR reads. Here the sample spans roughly 80,000 distinct CDR3 sequences, about three quarters being singletons. Sequencing was carried out using tumor-adjacent normal liver tissue. The receptors here all came from a middle-aged man with primary liver carcinoma and hepatitis B virus infection.

As for this clonotype: Just one base apart from a much larger clone, this may be a read error. The chain is built from TRBV10-3 and TRBJ2-7; D assignment may be TRBD1 or TRBD2 (5 bases each). The germline gives CDR1 ENHRY, CDR2 SYGVKD. The CDR3 is 14 amino acids. Trimming took 10 bases from V and 3 from J, leaving 19 bases between them. The CDR3 here is CANKQGEINYEQYF. CDR3 sequence (DNA): TGTGCCAACAAGCAGGGAGAGATAAACTACGAGCAGTACTTC.

In regard to this clonotype: A clone one base away is much larger, so this may be a read error. V usage is TRBV5-1 and J usage is TRBJ1-2; D is perhaps TRBD1 (5 bases). Trimming removed 3 bases from V and 4 bases from J, with 19 bases in between. The length of the CDR3 is 16 residues. Germline values: CDR1 SGHRS, CDR2 YFSETQ. CDR3 protein: CASSSAGPRDPYGYTF. For the CDR3, the DNA is TGCGCCAGCAGCTCAGCCGGGCCCAGGGACCCCTATGGCTACACCTTC.

This clonotype was recorded a few times. CDR3 in amino acids: CASSLAHRDTQYF. CDR3 DNA sequence: TGTGCCAGCAGCTTAGCCCACAGAGATACGCAGTATTTT. The chain uses TRBV11-1 and TRBJ2-3, with D hard to call. Deletions cut 0 bases from V and 5 bases from J, with 6 bases between. CDR1 is SGHAT, CDR2 FQDESV, per germline (reference sequence). The CDR3 runs 13 residues.